Below are 26 T cell receptor beta chains sequenced from a single sample in a study of blood T cell repertoires in COVID-19. Assay: immunoSEQ multiplex PCR; the TCRdb copy retains only in-frame clones and omits some. The profile shows under 100,000 clones, around 83% of them singletons. Material: peripheral blood. The source of these receptors is a woman aged 55-69 years with acute or convalescent COVID-19.

V gene TRBV28 combines with J gene TRBJ1-2, with 7 bases aligning to TRBD1. The CDR3 covers 15 residues. The V and J ends lost 6 bases and 1 base, in that order; junction bases with no gene match: 8. CDR1 and CDR2 (germline): MDHEN, SYDVKM. CDR3 nucleotide sequence: TGTGCCAGCAGCCCAGGGGGGACGGTTAACTATGGCTACACCTTC. This codes for CASSPGGTVNYGYTF.

Here the CDR3 reads CASSRDRGNSETQYF. For the CDR3, the DNA is TGCGCCAGCAGCCGGGACAGGGGGAACAGCGAGACCCAGTACTTC. The J gene is TRBJ2-5, the V gene TRBV5-1, with 11 bases fitting TRBD1. The CDR3 has 15 residues. The germline CDR1 and CDR2 sequences are SGHRS and YFSETQ. J gave up 5 bases and V 4 bases, and 7 bases lay outside the gene matches.

V and J are TRBV24-1 and TRBJ2-5, with a weak D call TRBD2 (6 bases). The CDR3 is 13 residues long. Trimming removed 4 bases from V and 5 bases from J, with 10 bases in between. From germline, CDR1 is KGHDR and CDR2 SFDVKD. The CDR3 DNA reads TGTGCCACCAGTGACCCGGGGGTTGAGACCCAGTACTTC. Its translation is CATSDPGVETQYF.

This clone rates as medium-sized. The chain employs TRBV19 and TRBJ1-1; D remains ambiguous. The CDR3 covers 13 residues. CDR1 is LNHDA and CDR2 is SQIVND in the germline V gene (reference sequence). V lost 7 bases to trimming and J lost 2 bases, with 11 bases between them. CDR3 sequence (DNA): TGTGCCAGTATCGGGTGGTTAAACACTGAAGCTTTCTTT. It codes for CASIGWLNTEAFF.

The genes are TRBV2 and TRBJ2-3, with 10 nucleotides matching TRBD1. The CDR3 is 15 residues long. V shed 5 bases, J shed 1 base, and the junction held 3 bases outside the gene matches. Germline V gene data show CDR1 as SNHLY and CDR2 as FYNNEI. The CDR3 DNA is TGTGCCAGCAGTCCCGGACAGGGGGGCACAGATACGCAGTATTTT. Its protein is CASSPGQGGTDTQYF.

This clone was observed a single time. The V and J genes are TRBV5-1 and TRBJ1-4; D is possibly TRBD1 (5 bases). Trimming stripped 3 bases from V and 3 bases from J, with 12 bases between. Germline V gene data show CDR1 as SGHRS and CDR2 as YFSETQ. The CDR3 runs to 15 residues. The CDR3 region is CASSYSQAANEKLFF. The CDR3, as DNA: TGCGCCAGCAGCTATTCACAGGCGGCTAATGAAAAACTGTTTTTT.

The chain combines TRBV19 with TRBJ2-1; D remains unclear. The V gene's germline CDR1 is LNHDA and CDR2 SQIVND (reference sequence). The V end was cut by 6 bases, the J end by 4 bases, with 4 bases between. This CDR3 has 11 amino acids. This CDR3 is CASRAYNEQFF. The CDR3 nucleotides read TGTGCCAGTAGGGCTTACAATGAGCAGTTCTTC.

The chain has TRBV11-3 and TRBJ2-1, with 11 bases matching TRBD2. This CDR3 contains 18 residues. Germline CDR1 SGHNT, CDR2 YENEEA. With V trimmed by 3 bases and J by 0 bases, 7 bases remained unmatched. CDR3 sequence reads: CASSLGLAAYSSYNEQFF. Here the CDR3 DNA reads TGTGCCAGCAGCTTGGGACTAGCGGCATATAGCTCCTACAATGAGCAGTTCTTC.

V and J are TRBV19 and TRBJ1-2; 8 bases are shared with TRBD1. Germline V gene sequence: CDR1 LNHDA, CDR2 SQIVND (reference sequence). V gave up 5 bases and J gave up 0 bases; unmatched junction bases: 11. This CDR3 comprises 17 residues. CDR3 bases: TGTGCCAGTAGTCCGAGAGGACAGGGCCAGTCTAACTATGGCTACACCTTC. This codes for CASSPRGQGQSNYGYTF.

This chain connects TRBV24-1 to TRBJ1-1, with 7 nucleotides matching TRBD1. CDR1 and CDR2 (germline): KGHDR, SFDVKD. With 7 bases clipped from V and 0 bases from J, the junction kept 1 base outside the gene matches. This CDR3 contains 13 residues. CDR3 region: CATRGQMNTEAFF. For the CDR3, the DNA is TGTGCCACCAGGGGACAGATGAACACTGAAGCTTTCTTT.

This clone was detected once. The chain links TRBV7-8 to TRBJ1-1; unclear D gene. Per the germline V gene, CDR1 is SGHVS and CDR2 is FQNEAQ. The CDR3 loop spans 13 amino acids. Trimming stripped 1 base from V and 4 bases from J, with 7 bases between. The CDR3 loop reads CASSLVRSTEAFF. The CDR3 bases are TGTGCCAGCAGCTTAGTGAGGAGCACTGAAGCTTTCTTT.

This clone appeared once. The chain is built from TRBV6-5 and TRBJ2-1; TRBD1 aligns across 7 bases. Germline CDR1 MNHEY, CDR2 SVGAGI. With V trimmed by 8 bases and J by 4 bases, 8 bases remained unmatched. The CDR3 covers 14 residues. This chain's CDR3 is CASRTGTVYNEQFF. The DNA for the CDR3 is TGTGCCAGCCGGACCGGGACAGTTTACAATGAGCAGTTCTTC.

This chain uses TRBV29-1 with TRBJ2-1; a possible D gene is TRBD2 (5 bases). The V gene's germline CDR1 is SQVTM and CDR2 ANQGSEA. Trimming took 7 bases from V and 0 from J, leaving 19 bases between them. The CDR3 is 16 residues long. CDR3 sequence reads: CSGASRGAVSYNEQFF. The CDR3 nucleotides are TGCAGCGGCGCCTCTCGAGGAGCGGTCTCCTACAATGAGCAGTTCTTC.

This chain links TRBV5-5 with TRBJ2-3; D uncertain. Per germline, CDR1 SGHKS and CDR2 YYEKEE (reference sequence). Trimming took off 0 bases at V and 0 bases at J, with 8 bases between the two ends. This CDR3 is built from 15 residues. The CDR3 sequence is CASSLVRTSTDTQYF. DNA for the CDR3: TGTGCCAGCAGCTTGGTCCGAACTAGCACAGATACGCAGTATTTT. Together with reference TRBV5-5 and TRBJ2-3, the CDR3 gives the full variable domain: DAGVTQSPTHLIKTRGQQVTLRCSPISGHKSVSWYQQVLGQGPQFIFQYYEKEERGRGNFPDRFSARQFPNYSSELNVNALLLGDSALYLCASSLVRTSTDTQYFGPGTRLTVL.

The genes are TRBV6-1 and TRBJ1-5; tentatively, D is TRBD1 (6 bases). This CDR3 has 17 residues. Germline V CDR1 and CDR2: MNHNS, SASEGT. V shed 3 bases and J shed 7 bases, with 22 bases lying between them. Here the CDR3 reads CASSELLVQGGYQPQHF. CDR3 coding DNA: TGTGCCAGCAGTGAGCTACTAGTACAGGGAGGGTACCAGCCCCAGCATTTT.

This clone was seen more than once but under ten times. The gene calls are TRBV7-2 and TRBJ1-3; a possible D gene is TRBD1 (5 bases). Germline values: CDR1 SGHTA, CDR2 FQGNSA. V lost 2 bases and J 2 bases, leaving 13 bases between the germline ends. The CDR3 is made up of 16 amino acids. CDR3 DNA: TGTGCCAGCAGCTTATCCCCAGGAGGGGCTGGAAACACCATATATTTT. It specifies CASSLSPGGAGNTIYF.

There are a few counts of this clone. This sequence joins TRBV9 and TRBJ2-1; D is perhaps TRBD1 (5 bases). The CDR3 loop spans 12 amino acids. CDR1 SGDLS and CDR2 YYNGEE come from the germline V gene. V shed 0 bases and J shed 10 bases, with 8 bases lying between them. The CDR3 region has the DNA TGTGCCAGCAGCGTAGAGGGGAACGAGCAGTTCTTC. Translation gives CASSVEGNEQFF.

The V gene is TRBV5-1, the J gene TRBJ2-1, with 12 bases identical to TRBD2. V lost 0 bases to trimming and J lost 0 bases; unmatched junction nucleotides: 7. Germline CDR1 reads SGHRS; CDR2 reads YFSETQ. The CDR3 has 19 amino acids. CDR3: CASSLGLAGVSPSYNEQFF. The CDR3 bases are TGCGCCAGCAGCTTGGGACTAGCGGGAGTCTCTCCCTCCTACAATGAGCAGTTCTTC. The full variable domain, its missing parts supplied by reference TRBV5-1 and TRBJ2-1, is KAGVTQTPRYLIKTRGQQVTLSCSPISGHRSVSWYQQTPGQGLQFLFEYFSETQRNKGNFPGRFSGRQFSNSRSEMNVSTLELGDSALYLCASSLGLAGVSPSYNEQFFGPGTRLTVL.

V usage is TRBV11-3 and J usage is TRBJ2-3; 7 nucleotides agree with TRBD2. V shed 3 bases and J 3 bases; nucleotides not matched to a gene: 3. Germline lookup yields CDR1 SGHNT and CDR2 YENEEA. This CDR3 is built from 14 residues. This chain's CDR3 is CASSFSGNTDTQYF. The CDR3 DNA reads TGTGCCAGCAGCTTCAGCGGGAATACAGATACGCAGTATTTT.

V is TRBV18 and J is TRBJ2-2, with D perhaps TRBD2 (5 bases). The V end was cut by 0 bases, the J end by 2 bases, with 10 bases between. The germline V gene encodes CDR1 KGHSH and CDR2 LQKENI. This CDR3 is built from 16 residues. CDR3 nucleotide sequence: TGTGCCAGCTCACCACCGGGAGTCTTTAACACCGGGGAGCTGTTTTTT. Its translation: CASSPPGVFNTGELFF.

The chain recombines TRBV19 with TRBJ1-2; D is possibly TRBD1 (6 bases). CDR3 size: 13 residues. Germline CDR1 reads LNHDA; CDR2 reads SQIVND (reference sequence). Between the trimmed V and J ends, which lost 6 bases and 5 bases, there was a span of 13 bases. The CDR3 spells CASSRQVPYGYTF. The CDR3 DNA reads as TGTGCCAGTAGCAGACAGGTCCCTTATGGCTACACCTTC.

In its sample, this clone was seen once. The chain carries TRBV19 and TRBJ2-5, with 10 bases identical to TRBD2. CDR1 is LNHDA, CDR2 SQIVND, per germline (reference sequence). This CDR3 contains 15 residues. The V gene end was trimmed by 4 bases and the J gene end by 3 bases; junction bases not matched to a gene: 5. CDR3: CASSTWTSGEETQYF. CDR3 bases: TGTGCCAGTAGTACTTGGACTAGCGGAGAAGAGACCCAGTACTTC. Drawing the rest from reference TRBV19 and TRBJ2-5, the complete variable domain is DGGITQSPKYLFRKEGQNVTLSCEQNLNHDAMYWYRQDPGQGLRLIYYSQIVNDFQKGDIAEGYSVSREKKESFPLTVTSAQKNPTAFYLCASSTWTSGEETQYFGPGTRLLVL.

This clone showed up just a few times. CDR3 DNA sequence: TGTGCCAGCAGCGTGACTTTTGACAATGAGCAGTTCTTC. Protein product: CASSVTFDNEQFF. This sequence joins TRBV2 and TRBJ2-1, with D hard to call. The CDR3 has 13 amino acids. V lost 6 bases and J lost 5, with 11 bases in between. Per the germline V gene, CDR1 is SNHLY and CDR2 is FYNNEI.

The chain couples TRBV5-8 to TRBJ2-1; D call uncertain. Germline CDR1 and CDR2: SGHTS and YDEGEE. V was trimmed by 6 bases and J by 5 bases, leaving 18 bases between them. The CDR3 contains 15 residues. The CDR3 loop reads CASKYPPGENNEQFF. Written as DNA, the CDR3 is TGTGCCAGCAAATATCCGCCGGGTGAGAACAATGAGCAGTTCTTC.

This clone was counted only a few times. The rearrangement joins TRBV18 to TRBJ2-2; TRBD2 matches at 13 bases. Per germline, CDR1 KGHSH and CDR2 LQKENI. The CDR3 is made up of 19 amino acids. Trimming at V came to 6 bases and at J to 1 base, leaving 11 bases not matched to a gene. The CDR3 nucleotides are TGTGCCAGCTCGCCCACCACTAGCGGGGGGGCTGGGAACACCGGGGAGCTGTTTTTT. It translates to CASSPTTSGGAGNTGELFF.

The rearrangement links TRBV6-5 to TRBJ2-7, with D perhaps TRBD2 (6 bases). CDR3 length equals 15 residues. V was pared by 0 bases and J by 3 bases, with 12 bases between. The germline V gene has CDR1 MNHEY and CDR2 SVGAGI. DNA for the CDR3: TGTGCCAGCAGTTACTCGGGCGGGACCGGCTACGAGCAGTACTTC. It is translated as CASSYSGGTGYEQYF.